This T cell receptor beta chain was recovered during a study of blood T cell repertoires in COVID-19. Study information: Acute and convalescent COVID-19 specimens originated in the United States, Italy and Spain.

Seattle patients were enrolled while actively infected and followed longitudinally. The germline V gene has CDR1 MGHRA and CDR2 YSYEKL. Trimming pared 3 bases from V and 5 bases from J, leaving 16 bases between. The CDR3 is 15 amino acids. Original methodology: Researchers report that nucleated cell counts were estimated from reference gene primer amplification. Libraries were prepared by immunoSEQ multiplex PCR; TCRdb keeps only in-frame clonotypes and omits some of them. V and J calls and clone size are given by that table; D and trimming were obtained from the DNA. Found here are over 250,000 clones, 91% of them singletons; the top ten hold 2.5% to 3%.

The chain links TRBV4-1 to TRBJ2-5; a possible D gene is TRBD1 (6 bases). Sequenced input: peripheral blood. The sequence was collected from a person under 30 with COVID-19, enrolled during active disease. CDR3 DNA sequence: TGCGCCAGCAGCCACCGGGACACTCGCCAGGAGACCCAGTACTTC. Protein: CASSHRDTRQETQYF.